The clone carrying this T cell receptor beta chain came up many times. The antigen remains unidentified. Noted time point: persistent/refractory GD, antithyroid drugs over 5 years with positive TRAb. RNA from PBMCs was the source of the TCR library. The CDR3 length is 15 residues. Germline-derived CDR1 and CDR2 are SGHTA and FQGNSA. Unmatched junction bases numbered 5, after V lost 3 bases and J lost 2 bases. The sample belongs to a study of regulatory T cells in long-lasting Graves disease. Study details: Over 5 years of antithyroid drugs plus positive TSH receptor antibodies defined persistent Graves' disease. Notes on the study in general: Persistent Graves' patients showed reduced TCR diversity versus newly diagnosed patients.

iRepertoire HTBI primers and Arm-PCR of CDR3 regions built TCR beta libraries. TCRdb reprocessed the multiplex PCR reads via MiXCR and lists one record per CDR3 protein. The table lists roughly 500,000 distinct CDR3 sequences, roughly 20% of them singletons. The TCR comes from a female donor with Graves disease. The chain is built from TRBV7-2 and TRBJ2-5, with 8 positions matching TRBD1. The sequenced sample was peripheral blood mononuclear cells (PBMCs), obtained when the disease was refractory, from a patient treated with antithyroid drugs. For the CDR3, the DNA is TGTGCCAGCAGCTTCTCTGGGGACAGGCAAGAGACCCAGTACTTC. It codes for CASSFSGDRQETQYF.